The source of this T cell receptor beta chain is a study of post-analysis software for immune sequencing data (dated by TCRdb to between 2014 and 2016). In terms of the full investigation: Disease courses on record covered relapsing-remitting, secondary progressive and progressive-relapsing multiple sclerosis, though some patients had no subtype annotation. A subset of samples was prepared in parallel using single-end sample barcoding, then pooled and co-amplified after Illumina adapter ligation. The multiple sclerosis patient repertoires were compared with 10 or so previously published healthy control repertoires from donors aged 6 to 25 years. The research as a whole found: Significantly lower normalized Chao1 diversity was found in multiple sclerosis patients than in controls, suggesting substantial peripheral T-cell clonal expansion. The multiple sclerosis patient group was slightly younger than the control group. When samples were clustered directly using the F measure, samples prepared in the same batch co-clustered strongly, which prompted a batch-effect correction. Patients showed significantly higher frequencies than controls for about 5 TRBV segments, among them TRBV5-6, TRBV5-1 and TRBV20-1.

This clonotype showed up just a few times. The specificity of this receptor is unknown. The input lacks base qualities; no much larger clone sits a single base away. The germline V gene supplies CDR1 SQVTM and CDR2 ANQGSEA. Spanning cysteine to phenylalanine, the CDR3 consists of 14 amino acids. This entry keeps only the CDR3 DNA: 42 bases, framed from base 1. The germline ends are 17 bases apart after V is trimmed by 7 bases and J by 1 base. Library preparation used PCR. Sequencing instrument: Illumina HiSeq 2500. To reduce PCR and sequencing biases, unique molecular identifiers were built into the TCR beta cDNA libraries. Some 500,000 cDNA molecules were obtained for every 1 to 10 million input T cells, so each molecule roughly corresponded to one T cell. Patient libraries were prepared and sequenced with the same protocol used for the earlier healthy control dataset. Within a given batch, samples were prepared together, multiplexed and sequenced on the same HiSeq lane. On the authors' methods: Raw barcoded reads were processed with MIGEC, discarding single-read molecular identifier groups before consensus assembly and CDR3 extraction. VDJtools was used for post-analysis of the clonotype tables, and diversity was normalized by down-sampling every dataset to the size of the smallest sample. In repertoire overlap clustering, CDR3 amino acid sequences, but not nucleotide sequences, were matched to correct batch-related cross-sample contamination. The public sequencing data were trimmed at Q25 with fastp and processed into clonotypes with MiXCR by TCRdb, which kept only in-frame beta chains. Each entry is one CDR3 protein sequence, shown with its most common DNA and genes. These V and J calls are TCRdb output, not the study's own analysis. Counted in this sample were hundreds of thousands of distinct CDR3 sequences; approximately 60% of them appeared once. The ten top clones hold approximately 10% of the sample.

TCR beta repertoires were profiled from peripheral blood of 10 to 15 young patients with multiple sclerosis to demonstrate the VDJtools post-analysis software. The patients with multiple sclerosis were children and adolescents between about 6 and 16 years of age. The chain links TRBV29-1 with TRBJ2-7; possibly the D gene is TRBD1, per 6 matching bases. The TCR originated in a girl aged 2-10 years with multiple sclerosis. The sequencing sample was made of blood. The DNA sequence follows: TGCAGCGCAGACCAGGGGATAGGATCCTACGAGCAGTACTTC. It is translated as CSADQGIGSYEQYF.